The 8 T cell receptor beta chains in this list originate from one sample, sequenced in a study of blood T cell repertoires in COVID-19. The method was immunoSEQ multiplex PCR; TCRdb's version includes in-frame clones alone and lacks a portion of them. Among 200,000 to 250,000 clones, over 60% were seen once, and the ten largest hold 5.5% to 8.5%. The specimen sequenced was peripheral blood. The receptor set was obtained from a woman in her sixties or seventies with acute or convalescent COVID-19.

Regarding this clone: The sample has other DNA sequences that encode this CDR3 too. J is TRBJ2-3 and V is TRBV10-1; TRBD1 might be the D (5 bases). CDR1 is WNHNN, CDR2 SYGVQD, per germline (reference sequence). CDR3 size: 14 residues. The ends were cut back, 2 bases at V and 1 base at J, with 7 bases in the middle. This chain's CDR3 is CASSEGQGTDTQYF. The DNA of the CDR3 is TGCGCCAGCAGTGAGGGACAAGGCACAGATACGCAGTATTTT.

This chain uses TRBV7-9 with TRBJ1-6; TRBD1 agrees at 9 bases. V shed 5 bases, J shed 9 bases, and the junction held 8 bases outside the gene matches. Germline-derived CDR1 and CDR2 are SEHNR and FQNEAQ (reference sequence). The length of the CDR3 is 15 residues. Here the CDR3 DNA reads TGTGCCAGCAGCGGATTGGACAGGGGAAGTTCACCCCTCCACTTT. As protein: CASSGLDRGSSPLHF.

The chain joins TRBV30 to TRBJ1-1; D is ambiguous. Germline CDR1 reads GTSNPN; CDR2 reads SVGIG (reference sequence). V gave up 2 bases and J gave up 13 bases, with 20 bases separating them. This CDR3 spans 13 amino acids. DNA of the CDR3: TGTGCCTGGAGTCGGGTGACTCCTCACGAGGGTTTCTTT. This gives the protein CAWSRVTPHEGFF.

The CDR3 protein is CASPILQGRIDGGYTF. The CDR3 nucleotides read TGTGCCAGTCCCATACTACAGGGGCGGATAGACGGAGGCTACACCTTC. The chain couples TRBV2 to TRBJ1-2; 7 bases map to TRBD1. The CDR3 runs 16 residues. Germline loops: CDR1 SNHLY, CDR2 FYNNEI. Trimming took 9 bases from V and 8 from J; bases not matched to a gene: 21.

This clone was recorded once. The gene calls are TRBV6-5 and TRBJ1-2; the D is unclear. The germline CDR1 and CDR2 sequences are MNHEY and SVGAGI. Trimming took 6 bases from V and 1 from J, leaving 9 bases between them. The CDR3 has 13 amino acids. The CDR3 DNA reads TGTGCCAGCAGATTGGGCCGTAACTATGGCTACACCTTC. It specifies CASRLGRNYGYTF.

Comment on this clone: The same CDR3 arises from other DNA sequences in this sample as well. V and J are TRBV3-1 (or the pseudogene TRBV3-2) and TRBJ2-2, with D maybe TRBD2 (5 bases). The CDR3 length is 13 residues. Between the trimmed V and J ends, which lost 2 bases and 5 bases, there was a span of 6 bases. Germline V gives CDR1 LGHDT, CDR2 YNNKEL (reference sequence). CDR3 loop: CASSQRGTGELFF. CDR3 bases: TGTGCCAGCAGCCAACGGGGTACCGGGGAGCTGTTTTTT.

V is TRBV4-1 and J is TRBJ2-7, with 12 bases identical to TRBD2. In germline, CDR1 is MGHRA, CDR2 YSYEKL. The CDR3 covers 19 residues. Losses at the gene ends were 0 bases for V and 0 bases for J; bases not matched to a gene: 9. The CDR3 loop is CASSQEGGTSGRSSYEQYF. As DNA, the CDR3 is TGCGCCAGCAGCCAAGAGGGAGGGACTAGCGGGCGGAGCTCCTACGAGCAGTACTTC.

The V gene is TRBV2, the J gene TRBJ2-5; 7 positions agree with TRBD2. J lost 4 bases, V lost 5 bases, and 10 bases had no gene match. Germline CDR1 reads SNHLY; CDR2 reads FYNNEI. This CDR3 is built from 15 residues. The chain's CDR3 is CASSQSATGGETQYF. The CDR3 nucleotides read TGTGCCAGCAGTCAATCCGCGACGGGGGGAGAGACCCAGTACTTC.